This T cell receptor (beta chain) is drawn from a study of OX40 agonist ivuxolimab in advanced cancers. Clones were read by immunoSEQ multiplex PCR, and TCRdb kept only the in-frame ones, dropping some. The sample contains approximately 45,000 clones, roughly 80% of which appear only once. The sequence came from an adult with an advanced solid tumor such as melanoma, head and neck, liver or kidney cancer. Sequencing was performed on CD4+ or CD8+ T cells sorted from blood, taken in a trial of the OX40 agonist ivuxolimab.

The CDR3 region has the DNA TGTGCCAGCAGTGAACCATTTACGATAGCGGGGGATGAGCAGTACTTC. As protein: CASSEPFTIAGDEQYF. The V and J genes are TRBV6-1 and TRBJ2-7; 9 nucleotides agree with TRBD2. The junction had 12 bases not matched to a gene; V was cut back by 2 bases and J by 7 bases. This CDR3 has 16 residues. Germline V lookup: CDR1 MNHNS, CDR2 SASEGT.